The 32 T cell receptor beta chains reported below all come from one sample, sequenced in a study of OX40 agonist ivuxolimab in advanced cancers. Produced via immunoSEQ multiplex PCR; TCRdb's table is partial and in-frame only. The sample contains 65,000 to 90,000 clones, about nine tenths of which appear only once. The specimen comprised CD4+ or CD8+ T cells sorted from blood, sampled in a trial of the OX40 agonist ivuxolimab. All receptors come from an adult with an advanced solid tumor such as melanoma, head and neck, liver or kidney cancer.

The rearrangement joins TRBV28 to TRBJ1-2; 7 bases line up with TRBD1. The junction had 7 bases not matched to a gene; V was cut back by 7 bases and J by 5 bases. Germline CDR1 MDHEN, CDR2 SYDVKM. This CDR3 has 13 amino acids. The CDR3 loop reads CASNVRGRYGYTF. CDR3 DNA: TGTGCCAGCAACGTCAGGGGGAGGTATGGCTACACCTTC.

This chain uses TRBV6-5 with TRBJ2-5, with 7 positions matching TRBD2. This CDR3 has 15 amino acids. CDR1 is MNHEY, CDR2 SVGAGI, per germline. V lost 4 bases and J lost 5; bases outside the gene matches: 10. The CDR3 spells CASSSPGLPRETQYF. In nucleotides, the CDR3 is TGTGCCAGCAGTTCTCCGGGACTACCCAGGGAGACCCAGTACTTC.

In the case of this clone: The junction does not match germline at one end; this may be a read error. The rearrangement joins TRBV7-7 to TRBJ2-2, with TRBD2 matching 7 bases. This CDR3 comprises 14 residues. The germline V gene encodes CDR1 SSHAT and CDR2 FNYEAQ (reference sequence). The CDR3 DNA sequence: TGTGCTAGCAGAGCGGGACTGAGCACCGGGGAGCTGTTTTTT. It codes for CASRAGLSTGELFF.

The V gene is TRBV30, the J gene TRBJ2-1; D unclear. CDR3 length: 11 residues. The V gene's germline CDR1 is GTSNPN and CDR2 SVGIG (reference sequence). The V end lost 4 bases, the J end lost 5 bases, and 6 bases lay between the germline ends. DNA for the CDR3: TGTGCCTGGACCGGTGACAATGAGCAGTTCTTC. Protein sequence: CAWTGDNEQFF.

The chain has TRBV28 and TRBJ2-7, with D perhaps matching TRBD2 (5 bases). The CDR3 loop spans 11 amino acids. V lost 6 bases, J lost 6 bases, and 9 bases lay in between. Germline CDR1 and CDR2: MDHEN and SYDVKM. CDR3 DNA sequence: TGTGCCAGCAGCTCTGGAGGCGAGCAGTACTTC. The encoded protein is CASSSGGEQYF.

The rearrangement uses TRBV4-1 and TRBJ1-5; D is unresolved. This CDR3 comprises 17 residues. Germline lookup yields CDR1 MGHRA and CDR2 YSYEKL. The germline V and J ends were trimmed by 0 bases and 6 bases, with 18 bases remaining between them. The CDR3 nucleotides are TGCGCCAGCAGCCAAGATTGGCCACCCGTAGGCGCTCAGCCCCAGCATTTT. Its translation is CASSQDWPPVGAQPQHF.

The chain has TRBV10-3 and TRBJ2-3, with D possibly TRBD2 on 5 matching bases. CDR1 and CDR2 (germline): ENHRY, SYGVKD. Trimming took off 7 bases at V and 3 bases at J, with 11 bases between the two ends. There are 13 residues in the CDR3. The CDR3 bases are TGTGCCATCACCCGGGAAAGGACAGATACGCAGTATTTT. Translating gives CAITRERTDTQYF.

The chain links TRBV2 to TRBJ2-3; 12 bases agree with TRBD1. The CDR3 loop spans 16 amino acids. The V gene's germline CDR1 is SNHLY and CDR2 FYNNEI. After removal of 6 bases from V and 6 bases from J, the junction contained 10 bases not matched to a gene. CDR3 DNA: TGTGCCAGCAGCCCACGGGGACAGGGGGCGGGGGATACGCAGTATTTT. Its protein product is CASSPRGQGAGDTQYF.

The chain employs TRBV30 and TRBJ1-5; the D gene is possibly TRBD1 (6 bases). The CDR3 loop spans 13 amino acids. Per germline, CDR1 GTSNPN and CDR2 SVGIG (reference sequence). The V and J ends lost 2 bases and 4 bases respectively, with 9 bases between them. DNA of the CDR3: TGTGCCTGGAGTCCACAGGGAAATCAGCCCCAGCATTTT. It translates to CAWSPQGNQPQHF.

This clone was picked up one time. The CDR3 reads CSVEYLAGEGETQYF. The CDR3 DNA sequence: TGCAGCGTTGAGTACCTAGCGGGAGAGGGAGAGACCCAGTACTTC. This chain links TRBV29-1 with TRBJ2-5, with 10 nucleotides matching TRBD2. Trimming removed 3 bases from V and 4 bases from J; junction bases left unmatched: 8. CDR3 length equals 15 residues. From germline, CDR1 is SQVTM and CDR2 ANQGSEA.

The genes are TRBV9 and TRBJ2-2; D is undetermined. This CDR3 is built from 14 residues. Germline loops: CDR1 SGDLS, CDR2 YYNGEE. V was clipped by 0 bases and J by 2 bases, with 5 bases between them. The CDR3 here is CASSVGGNTGELFF. In DNA form, the CDR3 reads TGTGCCAGCAGCGTAGGCGGAAACACCGGGGAGCTGTTTTTT.

The chain joins TRBV6-5 to TRBJ2-3, with no clear D. V was cut by 5 bases and J by 5 bases, with 17 bases left in between. The CDR3 is 15 residues long. CDR1 and CDR2 (germline): MNHEY, SVGAGI. The CDR3 sequence is CASSNQASLVDTQYF. CDR3 nucleotides: TGTGCCAGCAGTAATCAGGCTAGTCTCGTAGATACGCAGTATTTT.

The genes are TRBV19 and TRBJ2-3; unclear D gene. V was shortened by 6 bases and J by 0 bases, with 7 bases between the two germline ends. This CDR3 is 13 amino acids long. Looked up from germline, CDR1 is LNHDA and CDR2 is SQIVND (reference sequence). This chain's CDR3 is CASSPTSTDTQYF. CDR3 sequence (DNA): TGTGCCAGTAGCCCGACTAGCACAGATACGCAGTATTTT.

The CDR3 nucleotides read TGTGCCAGTAGAATTAGCAGGGGAGGCGGCAATCAGCCCCAGCATTTT. Its translation: CASRISRGGGNQPQHF. This rearrangement joins TRBV19 to TRBJ1-5; tentatively, D is TRBD1 (6 bases). V was cut by 6 bases and J by 2 bases, with 17 bases left in between. The CDR3 spans 16 residues. Germline assignment: CDR1 LNHDA and CDR2 SQIVND (reference sequence). Using reference TRBV19 and TRBJ1-5 for the parts outside the CDR3, the full variable domain is DGGITQSPKYLFRKEGQNVTLSCEQNLNHDAMYWYRQDPGQGLRLIYYSQIVNDFQKGDIAEGYSVSREKKESFPLTVTSAQKNPTAFYLCASRISRGGGNQPQHFGDGTRLSIL.

This chain uses TRBV7-6 with TRBJ1-5, with D possibly being TRBD1 (5 bases). Deletions cut 1 base from V and 5 bases from J, with 9 bases between. This CDR3 is 14 amino acids long. Germline lookup yields CDR1 SGHVS and CDR2 FNYEAQ. The CDR3 loop is CASSLGGADQPQHF. CDR3 nucleotides: TGTGCCAGCAGCTTAGGGGGCGCAGATCAGCCCCAGCATTTT.

CDR3 amino acids: CASSRTTTNEKLFF. CDR3 in DNA: TGCGCCAGCAGTCGGACAACAACTAATGAAAAACTGTTTTTT. V usage is TRBV10-2 and J usage is TRBJ1-4; the D gene is possibly TRBD1 (5 bases). The CDR3 has 14 amino acids. The germline V and J ends were trimmed by 5 bases and 0 bases, with 7 bases remaining between them. The germline gives CDR1 WSHSY, CDR2 SAAADI.

The gene calls are TRBV25-1 and TRBJ2-7; tentative D call: TRBD2 (6 bases). The V end lost 6 bases, the J end lost 0 bases, and 15 bases lay between the germline ends. The CDR3 loop spans 15 amino acids. The germline V gene has CDR1 MGHDK and CDR2 SYGVNS. CDR3 amino acids: CASRGGGTSSYEQYF. For the CDR3, the DNA is TGTGCCAGCAGGGGGGGAGGCACGAGCTCCTACGAGCAGTACTTC.

CDR3 protein: CASSYSPAGGAFF. The CDR3 DNA reads TGTGCCAGCAGTTACTCTCCGGCGGGAGGCGCTTTCTTT. The genes are TRBV6-5 and TRBJ1-1; no reliable D call. Germline loops: CDR1 MNHEY, CDR2 SVGAGI. The CDR3 is 13 residues long. V was clipped by 0 bases and J by 11 bases, with 13 bases between them.

This chain uses TRBV5-4 with TRBJ2-3; TRBD2 might be the D (6 bases). This CDR3 contains 17 residues. Deletions cut 8 bases from V and 4 bases from J, with 26 bases between. Germline values: CDR1 SGHNT, CDR2 YYREEE (reference sequence). CDR3 nucleotide sequence: TGTGCCAGTCATAGCTTTGGGAGCTGGAGGGGCCCAGATACGCAGTATTTT. It specifies CASHSFGSWRGPDTQYF.

V is TRBV2 and J is TRBJ2-5; D is unresolved. This CDR3 comprises 12 residues. CDR1 is SNHLY, CDR2 FYNNEI, per germline. The germline V and J ends were trimmed by 4 bases and 1 base, with 4 bases remaining between them. The CDR3 coding sequence is TGTGCCAGCAGTGGCAGCCAAGAGACCCAGTACTTC. It is translated as CASSGSQETQYF.

The rearrangement joins TRBV15 to TRBJ1-1; unclear D gene. This CDR3 contains 15 residues. Per the germline V gene, CDR1 is LNHNV and CDR2 is YYDKDF (reference sequence). The V gene lost 0 bases and the J gene lost 2 bases, with 10 bases spanning the gap. CDR3 nucleotides: TGTGCCACCAGCAGAGATCACAACTCAAACACTGAAGCTTTCTTT. Its translation: CATSRDHNSNTEAFF.

In DNA form, the CDR3 reads TGTGCCAGCAGTGAAGGGCAGGGTTGGAGCACAGATACGCAGTATTTT. Its protein is CASSEGQGWSTDTQYF. The gene calls are TRBV6-1 and TRBJ2-3; D might be TRBD1 (5 bases). The length of the CDR3 is 16 residues. CDR1 is MNHNS, CDR2 SASEGT, per germline. Trimming took 1 base from V and 0 from J, leaving 11 bases between them.

The chain uses TRBV29-1 and TRBJ2-7, with 9 bases aligning to TRBD2. Looked up from germline, CDR1 is SQVTM and CDR2 is ANQGSEA. Trimming took 1 base from V and 0 from J; bases not matched to a gene: 4. The CDR3 totals 15 residues. DNA for the CDR3: TGCAGCGTTGAAGGGACTAGCGAAAGCTCCTACGAGCAGTACTTC. Its protein is CSVEGTSESSYEQYF.

The genes are TRBV9 and TRBJ1-3; 8 bases are shared with TRBD1. This CDR3 region has 13 residues. Per germline, CDR1 SGDLS and CDR2 YYNGEE. Trimming at V came to 3 bases and at J to 7 bases, leaving 3 bases not matched to a gene. DNA of the CDR3: TGTGCCAGCAGCGCGGACAGGGTGAACACCATATATTTT. Translation gives CASSADRVNTIYF.

The V call is TRBV5-1, the J call TRBJ2-7; 9 bases agree with TRBD1. Germline lookup yields CDR1 SGHRS and CDR2 YFSETQ. CDR3 length: 15 residues. The trim removed 0 bases at V and 5 bases at J, leaving 6 bases unmatched. DNA of the CDR3: TGCGCCAGCAGCTTGGCCGGACAGGGGCCCCACGAGCAGTACTTC. Protein: CASSLAGQGPHEQYF.

This rearrangement joins TRBV11-2 to TRBJ2-7; 8 positions match TRBD2. Germline values: CDR1 SGHAT, CDR2 FQNNGV. CDR3 length: 13 residues. The trim removed 5 bases at V and 2 bases at J, leaving 2 bases unmatched. The DNA of the CDR3 is TGTGCCAGCAGCCAGGGACTAGCCTACGAGCAGTACTTC. It encodes CASSQGLAYEQYF.

V and J are TRBV28 and TRBJ2-1, with TRBD2 identical over 12 bases. CDR3 length equals 19 residues. In germline, CDR1 is MDHEN, CDR2 SYDVKM. J lost 0 bases, V lost 3 bases, and 9 bases had no gene match. DNA for the CDR3: TGTGCCAGCAGTTTCCGCAGAGGGACTAGCGGGTTCTCCTACAATGAGCAGTTCTTC. Amino acids: CASSFRRGTSGFSYNEQFF.

The V call is TRBV9, the J call TRBJ1-3; TRBD1 might be the D (6 bases). The CDR3 extends over 17 amino acids. In germline, CDR1 is SGDLS, CDR2 YYNGEE. The V and J ends lost 0 bases and 4 bases respectively, with 17 bases between them. CDR3 in amino acids: CASSVGAGGALGNTIYF. The CDR3 nucleotides are TGTGCCAGCAGCGTAGGGGCTGGGGGCGCGCTCGGAAACACCATATATTTT.

The chain employs TRBV27 and TRBJ1-1; 11 nucleotides line up with TRBD1. There are 17 residues in the CDR3. The germline V gene has CDR1 MNHEY and CDR2 SMNVEV (reference sequence). V lost 0 bases and J lost 3; bases outside the gene matches: 6. CDR3 residues: CASSLSGQGGFDTEAFF. The CDR3, as DNA: TGTGCCAGCAGTTTATCGGGACAGGGGGGATTTGACACTGAAGCTTTCTTT.

The chain recombines TRBV5-4 with TRBJ2-7, with TRBD2 matching 8 bases. Germline CDR1 and CDR2: SGHNT and YYREEE (reference sequence). Trimming at V came to 3 bases and at J to 2 bases, leaving 10 bases not matched to a gene. CDR3 length: 16 residues. The CDR3: CASSSELARGAYEQYF. The CDR3 DNA is TGTGCCAGCAGCTCCGAGTTGGCGCGGGGGGCCTACGAGCAGTACTTC.

The sample holds a few counts of this clone. The genes are TRBV19 and TRBJ2-3, with 13 positions matching TRBD2. Germline V gene sequence: CDR1 LNHDA, CDR2 SQIVND (reference sequence). V was clipped by 9 bases and J by 0 bases; unmatched bases: 12. This CDR3 region has 18 residues. The CDR3 DNA reads as TGTGCCAGCGGAGGACTAGCGGGAGTGGGGGCTAGCACAGATACGCAGTATTTT. Translating gives CASGGLAGVGASTDTQYF.

Here the CDR3 DNA reads TGTGCCAGCAAACCCGACAACTCCTACGAGCAGTACTTC. It specifies CASKPDNSYEQYF. V gene TRBV9 combines with J gene TRBJ2-7; D not certain. Trimming removed 6 bases from V and 0 bases from J, with 10 bases in between. The CDR3 covers 13 residues. CDR1 SGDLS and CDR2 YYNGEE come from the germline V gene.